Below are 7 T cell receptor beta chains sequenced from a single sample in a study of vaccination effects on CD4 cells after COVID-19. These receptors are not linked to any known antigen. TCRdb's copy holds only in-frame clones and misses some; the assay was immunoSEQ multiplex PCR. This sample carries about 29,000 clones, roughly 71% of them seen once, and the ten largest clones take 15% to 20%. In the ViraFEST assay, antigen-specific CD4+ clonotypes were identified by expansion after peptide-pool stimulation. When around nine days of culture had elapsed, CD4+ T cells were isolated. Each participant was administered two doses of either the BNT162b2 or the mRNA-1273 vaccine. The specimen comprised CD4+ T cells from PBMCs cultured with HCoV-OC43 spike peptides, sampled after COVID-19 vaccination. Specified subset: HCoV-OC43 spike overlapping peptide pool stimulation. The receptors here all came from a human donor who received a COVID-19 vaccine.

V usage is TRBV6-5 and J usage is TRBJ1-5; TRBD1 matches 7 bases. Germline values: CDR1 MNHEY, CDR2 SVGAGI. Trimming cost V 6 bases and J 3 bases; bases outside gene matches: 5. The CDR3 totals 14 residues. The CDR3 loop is CASRTGTVNQPQHF. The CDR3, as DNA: TGTGCCAGCAGAACTGGGACAGTCAATCAGCCCCAGCATTTT.

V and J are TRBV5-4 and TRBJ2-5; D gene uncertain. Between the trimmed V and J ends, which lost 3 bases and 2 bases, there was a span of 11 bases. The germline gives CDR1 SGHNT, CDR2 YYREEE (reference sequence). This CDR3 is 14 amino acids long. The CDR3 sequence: CASSSELKQETQYF. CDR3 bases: TGTGCCAGCAGCTCCGAACTAAAACAAGAGACCCAGTACTTC.

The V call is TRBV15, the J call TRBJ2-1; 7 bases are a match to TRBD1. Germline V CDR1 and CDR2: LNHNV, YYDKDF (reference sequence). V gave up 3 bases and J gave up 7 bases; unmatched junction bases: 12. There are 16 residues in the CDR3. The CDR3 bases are TGTGCCACCAGCAGTAACAGGGGCTTGTCTGTGAATGAGCAGTTCTTC. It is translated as CATSSNRGLSVNEQFF.

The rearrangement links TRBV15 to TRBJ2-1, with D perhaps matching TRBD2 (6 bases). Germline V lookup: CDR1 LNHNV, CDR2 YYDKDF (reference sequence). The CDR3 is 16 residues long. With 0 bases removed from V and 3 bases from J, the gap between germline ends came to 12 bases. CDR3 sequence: CATSRDYGGGYNEQFF. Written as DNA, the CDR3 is TGTGCCACCAGCAGAGATTATGGGGGAGGCTACAATGAGCAGTTCTTC.

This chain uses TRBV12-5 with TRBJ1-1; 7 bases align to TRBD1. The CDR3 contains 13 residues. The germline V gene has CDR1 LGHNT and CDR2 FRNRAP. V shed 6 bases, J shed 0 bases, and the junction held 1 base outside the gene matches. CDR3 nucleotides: TGTGCTAGTGGGGGACAGCTGAACACTGAAGCTTTCTTT. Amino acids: CASGGQLNTEAFF.

The DNA of the CDR3 is TGTGCCAGCAGCTTAGCAGGGCTCATGAACACTGAAGCTTTCTTT. It yields the protein CASSLAGLMNTEAFF. The chain recombines TRBV13 with TRBJ1-1; possibly TRBD1 for D (5 bases). From germline, CDR1 is PRHDT and CDR2 FYEKMQ (reference sequence). V lost 1 base, J lost 0 bases, and 9 bases lay in between. The CDR3 runs 15 residues.

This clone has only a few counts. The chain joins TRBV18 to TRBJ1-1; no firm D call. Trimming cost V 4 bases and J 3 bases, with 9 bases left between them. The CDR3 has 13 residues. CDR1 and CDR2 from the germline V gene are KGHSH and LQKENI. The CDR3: CASSRRSDTEAFF. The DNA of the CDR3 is TGTGCCAGCTCACGAAGATCAGACACTGAAGCTTTCTTT.